These 14 T cell receptor beta chains originate from one sample sequenced in a study of beta chain features in type 1 diabetes. Isolated RNA was reverse transcribed in full, so expressed TCRB transcripts were sequenced. Assay used: immunoSEQ multiplex PCR; TCRdb lists only in-frame clones, some missing. Of roughly 730,000 clones in the sample, around an eighth were seen once. These receptors' targets are unknown. Regarding the study as a whole: People with Type 1 diabetes carried modestly yet significantly shorter TCRB CDR3s in all four CD4+ subsets.

The sample comprised naive CD4+ T cells from blood. The receptors were sampled from a man between 18 and 29 years old with type 1 diabetes.

This CDR3 is CASSLMSNQPQHF. The DNA of the CDR3 is TGTGCCAGCAGCTTAATGAGCAATCAGCCCCAGCATTTT. The chain carries TRBV13 and TRBJ1-5; D uncertain. The CDR3 extends over 13 amino acids. Germline values: CDR1 PRHDT, CDR2 FYEKMQ (reference sequence). Trimming cost V 2 bases and J 1 base, with 3 bases left between them.

CDR3 sequence: CASSVAESVSYEQYF. CDR3 sequence (DNA): TGTGCCAGCAGCGTAGCCGAGTCAGTCTCCTACGAGCAGTACTTC. The chain recombines TRBV9 with TRBJ2-7; D is unclear. Looked up from germline, CDR1 is SGDLS and CDR2 is YYNGEE. This CDR3 contains 15 residues. The germline V and J ends were trimmed by 0 bases and 0 bases, with 10 bases remaining between them. Combining the CDR3 with reference TRBV9 and TRBJ2-7 gives the whole variable domain DSGVTQTPKHLITATGQRVTLRCSPRSGDLSVYWYQQSLDQGLQFLIQYYNGEERAKGNILERFSAQQFPDLHSELNLSSLELGDSALYFCASSVAESVSYEQYFGPGTRLTVT.

This clone appeared a few times. DNA of the CDR3: TGCGCCAGCAGCTTGTTGGGCGGGGACACTGAAGCTTTCTTT. Translated: CASSLLGGDTEAFF. The chain links TRBV5-1 to TRBJ1-1; D not certain. CDR3 size: 14 residues. Looked up from germline, CDR1 is SGHRS and CDR2 is YFSETQ. Trimming cost V 1 base and J 3 bases, with 10 bases left between them.

This clone occurred a few times. The chain carries TRBV27 and TRBJ2-7; D possibly corresponds to TRBD2 (6 bases). Between the trimmed V and J ends, which lost 5 bases and 3 bases, there was a span of 8 bases. CDR3 length: 12 amino acids. The germline V gene encodes CDR1 MNHEY and CDR2 SMNVEV (reference sequence). The CDR3 is CASSQGGYEQYF. The CDR3 bases are TGTGCCAGCAGTCAGGGAGGCTACGAGCAGTACTTC.

The table lists this clone with a few counts. This chain joins TRBV7-3 and TRBJ1-6; the match to TRBD1 covers 7 bases. Germline V CDR1 and CDR2: SGHTA, FQGTGA. Trimming removed 4 bases from V and 7 bases from J; junction bases left unmatched: 4. There are 14 residues in the CDR3. CDR3 sequence reads: CASSWTGVNSPLHF. CDR3 nucleotides: TGTGCCAGCAGCTGGACAGGAGTCAATTCACCCCTCCACTTT.

A few counts support this clone. The rearrangement joins TRBV7-2 to TRBJ1-2; D ambiguous. The germline gives CDR1 SGHTA, CDR2 FQGNSA. Trimming removed 6 bases at V and 8 bases at J, with 10 bases between. The CDR3 has 11 residues. As DNA, the CDR3 is TGTGCCAGCAGGATGGACGGGGGCTACACCTTC. This gives the protein CASRMDGGYTF.

This clone was seen only a few times. The chain combines TRBV20-1 with TRBJ1-4, with D unclear. The length of the CDR3 is 11 residues. V was shortened by 5 bases and J by 8 bases, with 9 bases between the two germline ends. Germline CDR1 DFQATT, CDR2 SNEGSKA (reference sequence). The CDR3 sequence is CSAPSDEKLFF. The DNA of the CDR3 is TGCAGTGCTCCATCCGACGAAAAACTGTTTTTT.

A word on this clone: Other DNA variants within this sample encode the same CDR3. This chain joins TRBV7-2 and TRBJ1-1; 8 positions match TRBD1. The CDR3 is made up of 15 amino acids. Germline trimming cut 1 base from V and 4 bases from J; bases unmatched to any gene: 5. Looked up from germline, CDR1 is SGHTA and CDR2 is FQGNSA. CDR3 nucleotide sequence: TGTGCCAGCAGCTTAGTAGGAACAGGGGGCACTGAAGCTTTCTTT. Amino acid sequence: CASSLVGTGGTEAFF. The full variable domain, rest sourced from reference TRBV7-2 and TRBJ1-1, is GAGVSQSPSNKVTEKGKDVELRCDPISGHTALYWYRQSLGQGLEFLIYFQGNSAPDKSGLPSDRFSAERTGGSVSTLTIQRTQQEDSAVYLCASSLVGTGGTEAFFGQGTRLTVV.

The V and J genes are TRBV7-2 and TRBJ2-7, with a weak D call TRBD2 (6 bases). The CDR3 is 14 residues long. V gave up 5 bases and J gave up 5 bases, with 16 bases separating them. Looked up from germline, CDR1 is SGHTA and CDR2 is FQGNSA. The CDR3 protein is CASSLLWRVDEQYF. CDR3 nucleotide sequence: TGTGCCAGCAGCCTCTTATGGAGGGTCGACGAGCAGTACTTC.

There are a few counts of this clone. V usage is TRBV20-1 and J usage is TRBJ2-3; 9 bases match TRBD2. Germline trimming cut 2 bases from V and 10 bases from J; bases unmatched to any gene: 1. This CDR3 spans 11 amino acids. Germline-derived CDR1 and CDR2 are DFQATT and SNEGSKA (reference sequence). For the CDR3, the DNA is TGCAGTGCTAGAATAGCGGGGGCGCAGTATTTT. Amino acid sequence: CSARIAGAQYF.

The V gene is TRBV28, the J gene TRBJ1-5; 7 bases match TRBD1. J lost 6 bases, V lost 11 bases, and 10 bases had no gene match. Looked up from germline, CDR1 is MDHEN and CDR2 is SYDVKM. The CDR3 runs 13 residues. CDR3 sequence (DNA): TGTGCCTTAGGAGGGGGCAGAGGTCAGCCCCAGCATTTT. Amino acid sequence: CALGGGRGQPQHF.

The rearrangement links TRBV4-1 to TRBJ1-2; 8 positions match TRBD1. V trimming: 3 bases; J trimming: 3 bases; junction bases outside the gene matches: 6. Germline assignment: CDR1 MGHRA and CDR2 YSYEKL. This CDR3 has 15 amino acids. CDR3 DNA sequence: TGCGCCAGCAGCCACCTGGGACAGGCGCACTATGGCTACACCTTC. Translated: CASSHLGQAHYGYTF.

The chain is built from TRBV18 and TRBJ1-5; possible D gene TRBD1, 6 bases. CDR1 is KGHSH, CDR2 LQKENI, per germline. The CDR3 is 13 amino acids. With 5 bases removed from V and 5 bases from J, the gap between germline ends came to 10 bases. Written as DNA, the CDR3 is TGTGCCAGCTCAACGGACAGCGATCAGCCCCAGCATTTT. Its translation is CASSTDSDQPQHF.

The table lists this clone with a few counts. CDR3 region: CASSQEPGRVETQYF. The CDR3 nucleotides are TGCGCCAGCAGCCAAGAACCCGGGAGGGTGGAGACCCAGTACTTC. The chain employs TRBV4-1 and TRBJ2-5; 8 bases match TRBD2. Trimming cost V 0 bases and J 5 bases; bases outside gene matches: 5. The germline V gene has CDR1 MGHRA and CDR2 YSYEKL. The CDR3 loop spans 15 amino acids.